The rows below give T cell receptor beta chains drawn from one sample of a study of blood T cell repertoires in COVID-19. The protocol was immunoSEQ multiplex PCR, while the TCRdb copy is restricted to in-frame clones and leaves out a portion. Among under 350,000 clones listed, 85% to 90% were seen once. Input material: peripheral blood. The receptors originated from a man aged 65-85 years with acute or convalescent COVID-19. Both conserved end residues are part of each CDR3.

v_call cdr3_aa
TRBV18 CASSLYDKNTEAFF
TRBV2 CASSEELGGVLNEQFF
TRBV24-1 CATSDWTQGSGYTF
TRBV28 CASSFGRRGHGETQYF
TRBV6-2/TRBV6-3 CASSLSLGLRNSPLHF
TRBV28 CASSPLAARNTEAFF
TRBV5-1 CASSLGLANPDTQYF
TRBV7-2 CASSPNWPRRETQYF
TRBV28 CASSLGGAPLHF
TRBV5-5 CASSFTGTPNTEAFF
TRBV18 CASSPGLAGWGDEQFF
TRBV6-2/TRBV6-3 CASRPGARYNEQFF
TRBV19 CASSSTGGREPQHF
TRBV6-2/TRBV6-3 CASSYEVRQPQHF
TRBV28 CASSLWFQGVVNTGELFF
TRBV4-2 CASSPPSRLASTDTQYF
TRBV5-1 CASSLAGDLSTDTQYF
TRBV19 CASSIPGSSGNTIYF
TRBV28 CASSSGLKVAGDEQYF
TRBV7-2 CASSTQGDGPQHF